This is a list of T cell receptor beta chains from one sample in a study of T cell responses to AZD1222 COVID-19 vaccine. Assay used: immunoSEQ multiplex PCR; TCRdb lists only in-frame clones, some missing. The data show some 120,000 clones, 88% seen once. The sample in question was peripheral blood, obtained on day 0 of AZD1222 vaccination. The receptors were sampled from an adult in good health. Both conserved end residues are part of each CDR3. A D gene is named only where the DNA matches it firmly. Expanded clones are given a class, and other clones once, few, many or no size at all.

>TRBV6-2/TRBV6-3|TRBJ1-1|once|NA
TGTGCCAGCAGTTACCTGGGGTTGGTAAACACTGAAGCTTTCTTT
CASSYLGLVNTEAFF
>TRBV19|TRBJ1-1|NA|NA
TGTGCCAGTAGTATTAAGGCGGTGAACACTGAAGCTTTCTTT
CASSIKAVNTEAFF
>TRBV11-2|TRBJ1-6|few|NA
TGTGCCAGCAGCTTAGGGTTGGGGGGCAACTCACCCCTCCACTTT
CASSLGLGGNSPLHF
>TRBV7-3|TRBJ2-1|NA|NA
TGTGCCAGCAGCTTACAGGGTACGGCGGGGCGTCTACCGTACAATGAGCAGTTCTTC
CASSLQGTAGRLPYNEQFF
>TRBV4-2|TRBJ1-4|NA|TRBD1
TGTGCCAGCAGCCAAGATTCGCAGGGGGTCAGTAATGAAAAACTGTTTTTT
CASSQDSQGVSNEKLFF
>TRBV18|TRBJ2-1|NA|NA
TGTGCCAGCTCACCACGTTCAGGGAATGCCTACAATGAGCAGTTCTTC
CASSPRSGNAYNEQFF
>TRBV29-1|TRBJ1-2|NA|NA
TGCAGCGCAGGGTATGGCTACACCTTC
CSAGYGYTF
>TRBV29-1|TRBJ2-7|NA|NA
TGCAGCGTTGGACAGTCCTACGAGCAGTACTTC
CSVGQSYEQYF
>TRBV30|TRBJ2-2|NA|NA
TGTGCCTGGAGTGTATGGCATAACACCGGGGAGCTGTTTTTT
CAWSVWHNTGELFF
>TRBV6-5|TRBJ1-2|once|NA
TGTGCCAGCATCTCTGGGCAAGGCTACACCTTC
CASISGQGYTF
>TRBV7-9|TRBJ2-7|NA|TRBD2
TGTGCCAGCAGCCAGACTAGCGGGAGGAGCTCCTACGAGCAGTACTTC
CASSQTSGRSSYEQYF
>TRBV2|TRBJ2-1|NA|NA
TGTGCCAGCAGTGTGATCCGGTCGAATGAGCAGTTCTTC
CASSVIRSNEQFF
>TRBV5-1|TRBJ2-2|NA|NA
TGCGCCAGCAGCTCCGGACCCCTAGAGGCCGGGGAGCTGTTTTTT
CASSSGPLEAGELFF
>TRBV5-1|TRBJ2-3|NA|NA
TGCGCCAGCAGCGACGGAGGCATTGGGGGGCGAGGGTCCGATACGCAGTATTTT
CASSDGGIGGRGSDTQYF
>TRBV18|TRBJ2-5|NA|NA
TGTGCCAGCTCACCACGGAGTCAAGAGACCCAGTACTTC
CASSPRSQETQYF
>TRBV7-9|TRBJ2-7|once|TRBD1
TGTGCCAGCAGCTTATGGGGACAGGGCTCCTACGAGCAGTACTTC
CASSLWGQGSYEQYF
>TRBV29-1|TRBJ1-2|NA|NA
TGCAGCGTTGAGGAGGGCCTCCATGGCTACACCTTC
CSVEEGLHGYTF
>TRBV19|TRBJ1-1|NA|NA
TGTGCCACTATGGACCGGGGGATGAACACTGAAGCTTTCTTT
CATMDRGMNTEAFF
>TRBV23-1|TRBJ1-6|NA|TRBD1
TGCGCCAGCAGTCACCCGGGACAGGGGGCCTCACCCCTCCACTTT
CASSHPGQGASPLHF
>TRBV18|TRBJ1-2|NA|NA
TGTGCCAGCTCCTCGCCGGAAGGGAATCGGGGCTACACCTTC
CASSSPEGNRGYTF
>TRBV7-2|TRBJ2-5|NA|TRBD1
TGTGCCAGCAGCGTGGGACAGGCAAAAGAGACCCAGTACTTC
CASSVGQAKETQYF
>TRBV7-2|TRBJ1-5|NA|NA
TGTGCCAGCAGCTTAGCATTCCGGGGTCAGCCCCAGCATTTT
CASSLAFRGQPQHF
>TRBV7-2|TRBJ2-1|few|NA
TGTGCCAGCAGCCCGAGGGGGGCCCCCTACAATGAGCAGTTCTTC
CASSPRGAPYNEQFF
>TRBV6-2/TRBV6-3|TRBJ1-2|NA|TRBD1
TGTGCCAGCAGCAGGGGGGAAGGCTATGGCTACACCTTC
CASSRGEGYGYTF
>TRBV5-6|TRBJ1-5|NA|NA
TGTGCCAGCACCAGAGGGCAGTATAGCAATCAGCCCCAGCATTTT
CASTRGQYSNQPQHF